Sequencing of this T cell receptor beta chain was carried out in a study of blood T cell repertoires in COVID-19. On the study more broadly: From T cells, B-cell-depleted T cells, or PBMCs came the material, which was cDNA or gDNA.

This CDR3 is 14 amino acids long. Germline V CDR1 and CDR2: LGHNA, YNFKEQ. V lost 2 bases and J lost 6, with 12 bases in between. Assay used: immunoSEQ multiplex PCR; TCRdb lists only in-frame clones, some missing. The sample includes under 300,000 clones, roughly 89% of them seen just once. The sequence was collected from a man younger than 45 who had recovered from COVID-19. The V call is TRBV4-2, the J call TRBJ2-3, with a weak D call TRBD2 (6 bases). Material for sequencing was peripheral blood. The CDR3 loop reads CASSQTSPEDTQYF. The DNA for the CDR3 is TGTGCCAGCAGCCAAACTAGCCCCGAGGATACGCAGTATTTT.